The 27 T cell receptor beta chains reported below all come from one sample, sequenced in a study of blood T cell repertoires in COVID-19. TCRdb's copy holds only in-frame clones and misses some; the assay was immunoSEQ multiplex PCR. The sample consists of about 110,000 clones, 88% of them appearing once. The sample taken for sequencing was peripheral blood. These receptors were taken from a woman between 50 and 59 years old with acute or convalescent COVID-19.

The chain links TRBV5-1 to TRBJ2-1, with D perhaps TRBD2 (5 bases). The CDR3 is made up of 14 amino acids. V was trimmed by 0 bases and J by 9 bases, leaving 13 bases between them. Germline assignment: CDR1 SGHRS and CDR2 YFSETQ. CDR3 loop: CASSLDLAEGEQFF. The CDR3 coding sequence is TGCGCCAGCAGCTTGGATCTAGCAGAGGGTGAGCAGTTCTTC.

The chain links TRBV2 to TRBJ2-4, with TRBD2 matching 13 bases. Germline trimming cut 2 bases from V and 3 bases from J; bases unmatched to any gene: 13. Germline-derived CDR1 and CDR2 are SNHLY and FYNNEI. The CDR3 has 20 residues. CDR3 residues: CASSEFFATSGRIGKNIQYF. The CDR3 nucleotides read TGTGCCAGCAGTGAATTCTTTGCGACTAGCGGGAGGATTGGCAAAAACATTCAGTACTTC.

The gene calls are TRBV3-1 (or the pseudogene TRBV3-2) and TRBJ2-5; 7 bases fit TRBD1. Unmatched junction bases numbered 11, after V lost 6 bases and J lost 4 bases. The CDR3 consists of 15 residues. CDR1 is LGHDT, CDR2 YNNKEL, per germline (reference sequence). The CDR3 DNA follows: TGTGCCAGCAGAGATCCGGGACAGAGTACAGAGACCCAGTACTTC. Its protein product is CASRDPGQSTETQYF.

V usage is TRBV2 and J usage is TRBJ1-1, with 12 bases lining up with TRBD1. Germline V CDR1 and CDR2: SNHLY, FYNNEI. The CDR3 consists of 14 residues. Trimming took 3 bases from V and 10 from J; bases not matched to a gene: 6. CDR3: CASSDGTGGSGAFF. CDR3 coding DNA: TGTGCCAGCAGTGACGGGACAGGGGGCTCGGGAGCTTTCTTT.

The chain recombines TRBV12-5 with TRBJ2-2; 8 bases agree with TRBD1. The CDR3 runs 15 residues. J gave up 8 bases and V 4 bases, and 9 bases lay outside the gene matches. Germline-derived CDR1 and CDR2 are LGHNT and FRNRAP. This CDR3 reads CASGSWGRGPGELFF. As DNA, the CDR3 is TGTGCTAGTGGTTCCTGGGGCAGGGGGCCAGGGGAGCTGTTTTTT.

The chain recombines TRBV15 with TRBJ2-1; TRBD2 aligns across 10 bases. Germline V gene sequence: CDR1 LNHNV, CDR2 YYDKDF (reference sequence). Trimming removed 1 base from V and 6 bases from J; junction bases left unmatched: 6. CDR3 length: 16 residues. The CDR3 loop reads CATSRAGLAEVNEQFF. CDR3 coding DNA: TGTGCCACCAGCAGAGCTGGACTAGCGGAGGTCAATGAGCAGTTCTTC.

The rearrangement joins TRBV2 to TRBJ2-7, with 9 bases identical to TRBD2. The germline V gene has CDR1 SNHLY and CDR2 FYNNEI. V was clipped by 6 bases and J by 7 bases; unmatched bases: 13. The CDR3 runs 15 residues. The CDR3 bases are TGTGCCAGCAGGGTGCAGGGACTAGCCCTGGAAGAGCAGTACTTC. It codes for CASRVQGLALEEQYF.

V and J are TRBV28 and TRBJ1-2; D is uncertain. Per germline, CDR1 MDHEN and CDR2 SYDVKM. The CDR3 is made up of 17 amino acids. Trimming removed 5 bases from V and 4 bases from J, with 23 bases in between. CDR3 residues: CASSPSRSARSSYGYTF. DNA for the CDR3: TGTGCCAGCAGTCCCTCGCGGTCGGCCCGATCATCCTATGGCTACACCTTC.

The chain combines TRBV6-5 with TRBJ2-3, with D tentatively TRBD2 (6 bases). This CDR3 region has 15 residues. Deletions cut 4 bases from V and 0 bases from J, with 11 bases between. CDR1 MNHEY and CDR2 SVGAGI come from the germline V gene. As DNA, the CDR3 is TGTGCCAGCAGTTCTCAGGACTATAGCACAGATACGCAGTATTTT. This gives the protein CASSSQDYSTDTQYF.

The chain has TRBV19 and TRBJ2-7, with 8 positions matching TRBD1. CDR1 is LNHDA and CDR2 is SQIVND in the germline V gene (reference sequence). Trimming at V came to 1 base and at J to 4 bases, leaving 3 bases not matched to a gene. This CDR3 has 14 amino acids. The CDR3 is CASSIGDRSYEQYF. CDR3 DNA sequence: TGTGCCAGTAGTATAGGGGACAGGAGTTACGAGCAGTACTTC.

The chain carries TRBV5-4 and TRBJ2-1; 13 positions agree with TRBD2. This CDR3 region has 15 residues. CDR1 and CDR2 from the germline V gene are SGHNT and YYREEE (reference sequence). J gave up 7 bases and V 4 bases, and 5 bases lay outside the gene matches. CDR3 amino acids: CASSQLAGGWNEQFF. CDR3 nucleotide sequence: TGTGCCAGCAGCCAACTAGCGGGAGGGTGGAATGAGCAGTTCTTC.

V and J are TRBV9 and TRBJ2-5; TRBD1 matches at 7 bases. The CDR3 has 15 amino acids. With 3 bases clipped from V and 4 bases from J, the junction kept 9 bases outside the gene matches. Germline values: CDR1 SGDLS, CDR2 YYNGEE. CDR3 coding DNA: TGTGCCAGCAGCGACATGACAGGGTGGGCAGAGACCCAGTACTTC. The encoded protein is CASSDMTGWAETQYF.

The chain carries TRBV6-2 or TRBV6-3 and TRBJ1-5, with 7 bases matching TRBD1. The trim removed 2 bases at V and 4 bases at J, leaving 8 bases unmatched. The germline V gene encodes CDR1 MNHEY and CDR2 SVGEGT. This CDR3 region has 16 residues. The CDR3 reads CASSYGGQRPNQPQHF. In DNA form, the CDR3 reads TGTGCCAGCAGTTACGGGGGACAGAGGCCTAATCAGCCCCAGCATTTT.

Only one count was recorded for this clone. V usage is TRBV21-1 and J usage is TRBJ2-1; no check of the table's D call, TRBD2, against the DNA was made. TRBV21-1 is a pseudogene locus. The CDR3 has 15 residues. Here the CDR3 DNA reads TGTGCCAGCAGCCCCCGGGAGACCCTGGACAATGAGCAGTTCTTC. This codes for CASSPRETLDNEQFF.

The gene calls are TRBV6-1 and TRBJ2-7; 8 bases align to TRBD1. There are 15 residues in the CDR3. Germline-derived CDR1 and CDR2 are MNHNS and SASEGT. The V segment lost 0 bases and the J segment 3 bases; nucleotides outside the gene matches: 4. The DNA for the CDR3 is TGTGCCAGCAGTGAAGCAGGGACAGGAATCTACGAGCAGTACTTC. Translated, it gives CASSEAGTGIYEQYF.

The V gene is TRBV3-1 (or the pseudogene TRBV3-2), the J gene TRBJ1-3; D unresolved. The germline V and J ends were trimmed by 4 bases and 3 bases, with 7 bases remaining between them. The length of the CDR3 is 13 residues. Germline V CDR1 and CDR2: LGHDT, YNNKEL (reference sequence). CDR3 in DNA: TGTGCCAGCAGCCTAGGGAGTGGAAACACCATATATTTT. This translates into CASSLGSGNTIYF.

The chain recombines TRBV5-5 with TRBJ2-1; 10 bases are a match to TRBD1. V was clipped by 4 bases and J by 8 bases; unmatched bases: 6. This CDR3 is built from 14 residues. CDR1 and CDR2 (germline): SGHKS, YYEKEE (reference sequence). CDR3 sequence reads: CASSLGQGSDEQFF. CDR3 nucleotide sequence: TGTGCCAGCAGCCTGGGACAGGGGAGCGATGAGCAGTTCTTC.

The sample holds many counts of this clone. The rearrangement joins TRBV3-1 (or the pseudogene TRBV3-2) to TRBJ2-2; 12 bases match TRBD2. V gave up 1 base and J gave up 7 bases; unmatched junction bases: 4. The CDR3 sequence is 16 residues long. Germline loops: CDR1 LGHDT, CDR2 YNNKEL (reference sequence). CDR3 in DNA: TGTGCCAGCAGCCAAGGACTAGCGGGAGTTAGCGGGGAGCTGTTTTTT. Translating it yields CASSQGLAGVSGELFF.

The rearrangement joins TRBV30 to TRBJ2-1; TRBD1 is a possible D gene (5 bases). The V gene lost 0 bases and the J gene lost 2 bases, with 8 bases spanning the gap. The CDR3 length is 14 residues. Germline V gene sequence: CDR1 GTSNPN, CDR2 SVGIG (reference sequence). The CDR3 DNA reads TGTGCCTGGAGTGTACAGGCAACCTACAATGAGCAGTTCTTC. It translates to CAWSVQATYNEQFF.

This chain uses TRBV27 with TRBJ2-7; the D gene is possibly TRBD2 (7 bases). CDR1 is MNHEY, CDR2 SMNVEV, per germline (reference sequence). V gave up 3 bases and J gave up 1 base, with 13 bases separating them. CDR3 length: 15 residues. The CDR3 DNA reads TGTGCCAGCAGTTTGTGGGGGGGCCAGTCCTACGAGCAGTACTTC. It encodes CASSLWGGQSYEQYF.

This chain connects TRBV2 to TRBJ1-5, with D uncertain. Trimming shortened V by 8 bases and J by 3 bases, and 11 bases separated the two germline ends. Germline V lookup: CDR1 SNHLY, CDR2 FYNNEI. The CDR3 spans 13 residues. The CDR3 reads CASQLGPNQPQHF. For the CDR3, the DNA is TGTGCCAGCCAGCTAGGTCCCAATCAGCCCCAGCATTTT.

This sequence joins TRBV5-4 and TRBJ2-1; 9 bases agree with TRBD2. This CDR3 has 15 amino acids. Germline V gene sequence: CDR1 SGHNT, CDR2 YYREEE (reference sequence). Trimming removed 0 bases from V and 9 bases from J; junction bases left unmatched: 7. In DNA, the CDR3 is TGTGCCAGCAGCTTGGACCCTAGCGGGATGGGTGAGCAGTTCTTC. Translated, it gives CASSLDPSGMGEQFF.

In this sample, this clone turned up once. The chain joins TRBV24-1 to TRBJ2-5; no clear D gene. The CDR3 extends over 15 amino acids. V was trimmed by 6 bases and J by 4 bases, leaving 17 bases between them. Germline CDR1 is KGHDR and CDR2 is SFDVKD. CDR3 protein: CATSSWVGGRETQYF. The CDR3 DNA reads TGTGCCACCAGTTCCTGGGTAGGTGGGCGAGAGACCCAGTACTTC.

This sequence joins TRBV19 and TRBJ2-7, with TRBD2 identical over 12 bases. Germline trimming cut 7 bases from V and 0 bases from J; bases unmatched to any gene: 4. CDR3 size: 15 residues. Germline V lookup: CDR1 LNHDA, CDR2 SQIVND (reference sequence). In DNA, the CDR3 is TGTGCCAGTACCCCGACTAGCGGGAGCTCCTACGAGCAGTACTTC. Residues: CASTPTSGSSYEQYF.

V and J are TRBV25-1 and TRBJ1-1, with D possibly being TRBD1 (5 bases). Germline V gene data show CDR1 as MGHDK and CDR2 as SYGVNS. Trimming stripped 6 bases from V and 3 bases from J, with 11 bases between. This CDR3 spans 13 amino acids. Here the CDR3 DNA reads TGTGCCAGCAGGGGGCGCAGGCACACTGAAGCTTTCTTT. Amino acids: CASRGRRHTEAFF.

This rearrangement joins TRBV2 to TRBJ2-2; D perhaps matches TRBD2 (5 bases). The CDR3 has 15 amino acids. Trimming stripped 4 bases from V and 2 bases from J, with 11 bases between. CDR1 and CDR2 from the germline V gene are SNHLY and FYNNEI. CDR3 loop: CASSVEVINTGELFF. CDR3 nucleotide sequence: TGTGCCAGCAGTGTGGAGGTCATAAACACCGGGGAGCTGTTTTTT. The full variable domain, its missing parts supplied by reference TRBV2 and TRBJ2-2, is EPEVTQTPSHQVTQMGQEVILRCVPISNHLYFYWYRQILGQKVEFLVSFYNNEISEKSEIFDDQFSVERPDGSNFTLKIRSTKLEDSAMYFCASSVEVINTGELFFGEGSRLTVL.

The chain is built from TRBV7-6 and TRBJ1-1, with 7 bases identical to TRBD1. The V gene's germline CDR1 is SGHVS and CDR2 FNYEAQ. The CDR3 is made up of 14 amino acids. V gave up 5 bases and J gave up 2 bases; unmatched junction bases: 5. The chain's CDR3 is CASSQGGFNTEAFF. The CDR3 DNA is TGTGCCAGCAGCCAAGGGGGCTTCAACACTGAAGCTTTCTTT.